Following are 20 T cell receptor beta chains from one sample sequenced in a study of T cell repertoires in cytomegalovirus infection. TCRdb independently ran MiXCR on the reads; one entry per CDR3 protein. The sample records 300,000 or so distinct CDR3 sequences, about 9.2% being singletons. The sequenced material came from PBMCs. The receptors here all came from a human donor in good health (CMV status not recorded). Some clones in this sample may be carry-over from other donors' samples.

This clonotype was detected ten times or more. This chain uses TRBV18 with TRBJ2-3; a weak D match, TRBD1 (5 bases). CDR3 length: 15 amino acids. Trimming took 3 bases from V and 0 from J, leaving 10 bases between them. Germline CDR1 KGHSH, CDR2 LQKENI. As DNA, the CDR3 is TGTGCCAGCTCACCGGACACTACTAGCACAGATACGCAGTATTTT. Translation: CASSPDTTSTDTQYF.

This clonotype was seen many times. The chain uses TRBV20-1 and TRBJ2-7; 9 bases are shared with TRBD1. This CDR3 has 15 amino acids. With 6 bases clipped from V and 7 bases from J, the junction kept 16 bases outside the gene matches. Germline-derived CDR1 and CDR2 are DFQATT and SNEGSKA (reference sequence). As DNA, the CDR3 is TGCAGTGCGGCCCACCGGGGACAGGGTACGAGGGAGCAGTACTTC. It translates to CSAAHRGQGTREQYF.

The chain's CDR3 is CSVEGQTGPGANVLTF. The CDR3 coding sequence is TGCAGCGTTGAAGGGCAGACAGGGCCAGGGGCCAACGTCCTGACTTTC. The gene calls are TRBV29-1 and TRBJ2-6; 7 nucleotides match TRBD1. With V trimmed by 1 base and J by 4 bases, 7 bases remained unmatched. Germline V gene lookup returns CDR1 SQVTM and CDR2 ANQGSEA. This CDR3 region has 16 residues.

This clonotype was counted many times. The chain joins TRBV7-2 to TRBJ2-3; possibly TRBD2 for D (5 bases). V was shortened by 5 bases and J by 6 bases, with 15 bases between the two germline ends. The CDR3 is made up of 14 amino acids. Germline loops: CDR1 SGHTA, CDR2 FQGNSA. CDR3 region: CASSPLYGKDTQYF. The CDR3 DNA is TGTGCCAGCAGCCCCTTATACGGGAAGGATACGCAGTATTTT.

This clonotype was detected a few times. As DNA, the CDR3 is TGTGCCAGCAGCTGGAGGGACAGCCAAGAGACCCAGTACTTC. This sequence encodes CASSWRDSQETQYF. The J gene is TRBJ2-5, the V gene TRBV5-6, with a possible D match to TRBD1 (7 bases). There are 14 residues in the CDR3. V gave up 3 bases and J gave up 1 base, with 10 bases separating them. Germline loops: CDR1 SGHDT, CDR2 YYEEEE.

This clonotype occurred a few times. V is TRBV28 and J is TRBJ1-2, with D unclear. This CDR3 is 13 amino acids long. From germline, CDR1 is MDHEN and CDR2 SYDVKM. V was clipped by 8 bases and J by 4 bases, with 14 bases between them. The CDR3 reads CASSIDRPYGYTF. The CDR3 DNA reads as TGTGCCAGCTCCATAGACCGACCCTATGGCTACACCTTC.

In this sample, this clonotype turned up many times. The CDR3 is CAISVTSRTGGDTGELFF. The CDR3 DNA reads TGTGCCATCAGTGTGACCTCCAGGACAGGGGGTGACACCGGGGAGCTGTTTTTT. V usage is TRBV10-3 and J usage is TRBJ2-2, with 10 bases matching TRBD1. CDR1 is ENHRY, CDR2 SYGVKD, per germline. The CDR3 runs to 18 residues. The V gene end was trimmed by 4 bases and the J gene end by 3 bases; junction bases not matched to a gene: 11.

This clonotype was recorded many times. CDR3 DNA: TGTGCCACCCTCTACTACTTTCCCGGCACTGAAGCTTTCTTT. It specifies CATLYYFPGTEAFF. The chain is built from TRBV7-2 and TRBJ1-1; D ambiguous. CDR3 length equals 14 residues. CDR1 SGHTA and CDR2 FQGNSA come from the germline V gene. Deletions cut 10 bases from V and 4 bases from J, with 19 bases between.

The chain is built from TRBV5-6 and TRBJ1-6; 11 bases are shared with TRBD1. CDR1 is SGHDT, CDR2 YYEEEE, per germline. Trimming took 7 bases from V and 9 from J; bases not matched to a gene: 6. The CDR3 consists of 14 residues. The CDR3 coding sequence is TGTGCCAGCCAGCCCGGGACAGGGGGTTCACCCCTCCACTTT. It encodes CASQPGTGGSPLHF.

This clonotype was recorded many times. This rearrangement joins TRBV6-5 to TRBJ2-1; D is uncertain. Germline V gene lookup returns CDR1 MNHEY and CDR2 SVGAGI. Trimming left V 4 bases short and J 8 bases short, with 18 bases between. The CDR3 consists of 15 residues. CDR3 protein: CASSFKTPTVDEQFF. DNA for the CDR3: TGTGCCAGCAGTTTCAAGACACCCACCGTGGATGAGCAGTTCTTC.

Many counts were recorded for this clonotype. The chain recombines TRBV7-2 with TRBJ1-2; 7 positions agree with TRBD1. Germline CDR1 is SGHTA and CDR2 is FQGNSA. J gave up 7 bases and V 1 base, and 6 bases lay outside the gene matches. The CDR3 covers 14 residues. The CDR3 protein is CASSLGEGASGYTF. The CDR3 region has the DNA TGTGCCAGCAGCTTAGGGGAGGGGGCCAGTGGCTACACCTTC.

This chain uses TRBV25-1 with TRBJ1-5; D is unclear. The germline gives CDR1 MGHDK, CDR2 SYGVNS. The CDR3 consists of 16 residues. V was shortened by 4 bases and J by 4 bases, with 17 bases between the two germline ends. The CDR3 DNA reads as TGTGCCAGCAGTGGGCGGGAAGGCTTGACTAATCAGCCCCAGCATTTT. Its translation is CASSGREGLTNQPQHF.

This clonotype has at least ten counts. The J gene is TRBJ2-5, the V gene TRBV6-2 or TRBV6-3; D is perhaps TRBD1 (6 bases). Germline loops: CDR1 MNHEY, CDR2 SVGEGT. V lost 6 bases and J lost 2, with 16 bases in between. This CDR3 comprises 15 residues. The chain's CDR3 is CASSPIPGQQETQYF. CDR3 bases: TGTGCCAGCAGCCCCATACCCGGACAGCAAGAGACCCAGTACTTC.

This sequence joins TRBV7-9 and TRBJ2-7, with D unclear. Germline loops: CDR1 SEHNR, CDR2 FQNEAQ (reference sequence). Trimming left V 3 bases short and J 2 bases short, with 8 bases between. This CDR3 is 13 amino acids long. CDR3 sequence: CASSFKETYEQYF. CDR3 coding DNA: TGTGCCAGCAGCTTTAAGGAGACCTACGAGCAGTACTTC.

This clonotype showed up many times. The chain has TRBV6-1 and TRBJ2-3; TRBD2 might be the D (6 bases). The CDR3 runs 13 residues. V shed 7 bases and J shed 4 bases, with 12 bases lying between them. CDR1 and CDR2 (germline): MNHNS, SASEGT. The CDR3 bases are TGTGCCAGCAAGGTGGAGGGTGCAGATACGCAGTATTTT. Translating gives CASKVEGADTQYF.

The V call is TRBV29-1, the J call TRBJ1-1; TRBD1 aligns across 7 bases. Trimming took 4 bases from V and 1 from J; bases not matched to a gene: 6. This CDR3 is 14 amino acids long. In germline, CDR1 is SQVTM, CDR2 ANQGSEA. The CDR3 here is CSVVDRLRNTEAFF. DNA of the CDR3: TGCAGCGTTGTGGACAGGTTGAGGAACACTGAAGCTTTCTTT.

The V and J genes are TRBV3-1 and TRBJ2-1, with 7 positions matching TRBD1. CDR1 is LGHDT, CDR2 YNNKEL, per germline (reference sequence). Trimming took 2 bases from V and 5 from J; bases not matched to a gene: 9. The CDR3 runs to 16 residues. This CDR3 is CASSQSKDRRDNEQFF. CDR3 sequence (DNA): TGTGCCAGCAGCCAATCGAAGGACAGGAGAGACAATGAGCAGTTCTTC.

Only a few counts were recorded for this clonotype. The chain employs TRBV20-1 and TRBJ2-7; D not resolved. CDR3 length: 16 amino acids. Trimming took 3 bases from V and 2 from J, leaving 20 bases between them. Germline CDR1 and CDR2: DFQATT and SNEGSKA (reference sequence). Here the CDR3 DNA reads TGCAGTGCTAGCAGTTTGCGCGGCGCCCCTACCTACGAGCAGTACTTC. This translates into CSASSLRGAPTYEQYF.

This clonotype was seen at least ten times. The chain carries TRBV20-1 and TRBJ2-1, with D perhaps matching TRBD2 (6 bases). Germline assignment: CDR1 DFQATT and CDR2 SNEGSKA (reference sequence). The V end was cut by 5 bases, the J end by 4 bases, with 18 bases between. The CDR3 has 15 residues. The CDR3 DNA is TGCAGTGCTCGAACCGGGACTCTCTTGTACAATGAGCAGTTCTTC. It encodes CSARTGTLLYNEQFF.

This clonotype was detected many times. V and J are TRBV7-2 and TRBJ1-5; D is unresolved. V shed 1 base and J shed 3 bases, with 10 bases lying between them. The CDR3 length is 15 residues. Germline values: CDR1 SGHTA, CDR2 FQGNSA. This CDR3 is CASSLDATPNQPQHF. For the CDR3, the DNA is TGTGCCAGCAGCTTAGATGCTACTCCCAATCAGCCCCAGCATTTT.